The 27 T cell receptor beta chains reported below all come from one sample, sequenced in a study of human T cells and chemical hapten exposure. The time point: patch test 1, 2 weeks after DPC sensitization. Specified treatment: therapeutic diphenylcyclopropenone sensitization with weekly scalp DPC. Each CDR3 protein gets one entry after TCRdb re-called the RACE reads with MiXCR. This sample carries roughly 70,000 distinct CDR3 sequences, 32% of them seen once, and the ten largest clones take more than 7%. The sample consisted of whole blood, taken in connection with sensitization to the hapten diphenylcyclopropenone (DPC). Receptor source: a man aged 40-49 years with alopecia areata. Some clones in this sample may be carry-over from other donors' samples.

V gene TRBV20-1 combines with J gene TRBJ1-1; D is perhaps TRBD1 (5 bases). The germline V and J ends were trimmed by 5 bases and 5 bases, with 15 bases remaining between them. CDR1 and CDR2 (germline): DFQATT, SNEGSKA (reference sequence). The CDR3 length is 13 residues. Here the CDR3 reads CSARPRVSTEAFF. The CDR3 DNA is TGCAGTGCTCGTCCCAGGGTTAGTACTGAAGCTTTCTTT.

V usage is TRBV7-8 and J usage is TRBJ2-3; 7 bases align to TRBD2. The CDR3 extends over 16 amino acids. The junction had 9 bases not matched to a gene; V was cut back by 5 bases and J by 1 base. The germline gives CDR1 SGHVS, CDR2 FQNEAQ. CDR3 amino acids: CASSPNGAGGTDTQYF. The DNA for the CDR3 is TGTGCCAGCAGCCCTAATGGGGCGGGAGGCACAGATACGCAGTATTTT.

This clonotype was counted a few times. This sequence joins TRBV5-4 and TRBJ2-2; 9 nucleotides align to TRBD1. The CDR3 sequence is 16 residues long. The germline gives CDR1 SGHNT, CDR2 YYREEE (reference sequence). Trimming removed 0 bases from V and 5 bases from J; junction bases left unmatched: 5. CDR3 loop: CASSLEQGAMTGELFF. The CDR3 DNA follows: TGTGCCAGCAGCTTGGAACAGGGGGCCATGACCGGGGAGCTGTTTTTT.

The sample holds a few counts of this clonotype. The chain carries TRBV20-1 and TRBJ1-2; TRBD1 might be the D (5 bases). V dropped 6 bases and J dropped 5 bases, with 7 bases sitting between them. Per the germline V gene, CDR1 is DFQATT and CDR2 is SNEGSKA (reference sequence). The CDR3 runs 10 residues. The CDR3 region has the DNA TGCAGTGCCGGGACGTATGGCTACACCTTC. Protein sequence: CSAGTYGYTF.

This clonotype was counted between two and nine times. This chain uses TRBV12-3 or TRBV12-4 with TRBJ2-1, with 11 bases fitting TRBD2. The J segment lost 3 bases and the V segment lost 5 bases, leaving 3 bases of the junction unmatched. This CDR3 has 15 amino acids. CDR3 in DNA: TGTGCCAGCAGTCGTACTAGCGGGGGCTACAATGAGCAGTTCTTC. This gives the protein CASSRTSGGYNEQFF.

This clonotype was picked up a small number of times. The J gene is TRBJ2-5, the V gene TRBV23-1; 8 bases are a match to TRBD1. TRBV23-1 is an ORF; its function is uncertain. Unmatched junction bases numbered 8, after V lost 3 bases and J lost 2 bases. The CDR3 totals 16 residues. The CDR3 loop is CASSHIGTGKQETQYF. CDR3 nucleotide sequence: TGCGCCAGCAGTCATATAGGGACAGGCAAGCAAGAGACCCAGTACTTC.

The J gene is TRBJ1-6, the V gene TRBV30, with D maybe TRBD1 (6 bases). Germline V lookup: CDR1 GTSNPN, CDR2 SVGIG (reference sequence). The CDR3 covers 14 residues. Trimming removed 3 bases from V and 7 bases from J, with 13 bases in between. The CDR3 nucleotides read TGTGCCTGGAGCCTGTGGACAGACAATTCACCCCTCCACTTT. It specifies CAWSLWTDNSPLHF.

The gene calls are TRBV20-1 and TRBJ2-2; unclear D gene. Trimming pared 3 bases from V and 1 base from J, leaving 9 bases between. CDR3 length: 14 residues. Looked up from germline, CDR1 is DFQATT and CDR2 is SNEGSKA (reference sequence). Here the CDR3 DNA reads TGCAGTGCTAGTCCCCTTTGGAACACCGGGGAGCTGTTTTTT. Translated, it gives CSASPLWNTGELFF.

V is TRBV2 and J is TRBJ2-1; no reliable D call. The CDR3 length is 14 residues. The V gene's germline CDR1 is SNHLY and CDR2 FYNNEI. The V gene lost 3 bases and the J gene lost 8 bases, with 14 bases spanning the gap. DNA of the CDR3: TGTGCCAGCAGTGATGAAGGGCTGGGTCATGAGCAGTTCTTC. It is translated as CASSDEGLGHEQFF.

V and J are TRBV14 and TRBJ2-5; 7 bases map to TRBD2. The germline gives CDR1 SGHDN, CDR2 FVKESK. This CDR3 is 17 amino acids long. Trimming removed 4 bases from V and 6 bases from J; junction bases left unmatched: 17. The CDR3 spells CASSPTRGGRLLKTQYF. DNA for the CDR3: TGTGCCAGCAGCCCAACGCGGGGAGGGCGTCTCTTGAAGACCCAGTACTTC.

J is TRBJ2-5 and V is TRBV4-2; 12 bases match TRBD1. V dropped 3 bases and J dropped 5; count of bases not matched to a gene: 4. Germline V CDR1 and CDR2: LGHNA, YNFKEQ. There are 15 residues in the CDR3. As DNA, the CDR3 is TGTGCCAGCAGCCAGGGGACAGGGGGCTCGGAGACCCAGTACTTC. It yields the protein CASSQGTGGSETQYF.

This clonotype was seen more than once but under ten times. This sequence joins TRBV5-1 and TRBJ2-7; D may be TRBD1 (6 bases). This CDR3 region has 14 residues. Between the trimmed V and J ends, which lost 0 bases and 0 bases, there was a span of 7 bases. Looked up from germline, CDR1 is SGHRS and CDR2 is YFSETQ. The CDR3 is CASSLDRASYEQYF. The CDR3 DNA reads TGCGCCAGCAGCTTGGACAGGGCCTCCTACGAGCAGTACTTC.

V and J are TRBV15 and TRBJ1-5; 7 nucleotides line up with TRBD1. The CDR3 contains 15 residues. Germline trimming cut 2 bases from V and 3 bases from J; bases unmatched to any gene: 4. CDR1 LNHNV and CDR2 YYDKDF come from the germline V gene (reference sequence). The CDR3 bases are TGTGCCACCAGCAGACTAGGACAGGTCAATCAGCCCCAGCATTTT. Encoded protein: CATSRLGQVNQPQHF.

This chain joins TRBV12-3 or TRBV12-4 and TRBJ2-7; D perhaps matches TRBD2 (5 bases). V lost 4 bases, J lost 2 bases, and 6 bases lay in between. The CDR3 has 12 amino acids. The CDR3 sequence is CASSSGTYEQYF. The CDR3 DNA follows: TGTGCCAGCAGTTCCGGGACCTACGAGCAGTACTTC.

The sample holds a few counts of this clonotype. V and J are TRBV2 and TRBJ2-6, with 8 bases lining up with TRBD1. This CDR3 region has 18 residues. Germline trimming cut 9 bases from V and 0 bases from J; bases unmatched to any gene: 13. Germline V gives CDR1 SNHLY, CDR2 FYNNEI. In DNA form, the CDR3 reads TGTGCCAGTACGGGGGACAGGTCACGGGGCTCTGGGGCCAACGTCCTGACTTTC. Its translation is CASTGDRSRGSGANVLTF.

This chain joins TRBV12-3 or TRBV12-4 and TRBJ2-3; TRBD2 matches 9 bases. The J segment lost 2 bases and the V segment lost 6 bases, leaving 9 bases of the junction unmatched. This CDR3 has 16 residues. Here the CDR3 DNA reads TGTGCCAGCAGCCCCCTTAGCGGGAGCACCACAGATACGCAGTATTTT. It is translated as CASSPLSGSTTDTQYF.

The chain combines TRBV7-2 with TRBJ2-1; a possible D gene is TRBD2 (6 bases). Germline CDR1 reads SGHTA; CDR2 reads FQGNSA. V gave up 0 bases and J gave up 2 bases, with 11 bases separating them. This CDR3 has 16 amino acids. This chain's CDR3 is CASSLAGSGPYNEQFF. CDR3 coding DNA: TGTGCCAGCAGCTTAGCGGGTAGCGGCCCCTACAATGAGCAGTTCTTC.

The CDR3 nucleotides read TGTGCCAGCAGCTTGAGGACAGGGATGTACCAAGAGACCCAGTACTTC. It is translated as CASSLRTGMYQETQYF. J is TRBJ2-5 and V is TRBV5-6, with 8 bases lining up with TRBD1. The V and J ends lost 1 base and 0 bases, in that order; junction bases with no gene match: 5. Germline-derived CDR1 and CDR2 are SGHDT and YYEEEE. CDR3 length: 16 residues.

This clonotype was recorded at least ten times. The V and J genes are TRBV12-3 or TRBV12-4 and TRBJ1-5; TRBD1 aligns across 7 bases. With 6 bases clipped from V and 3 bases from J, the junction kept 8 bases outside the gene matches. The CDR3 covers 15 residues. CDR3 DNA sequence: TGTGCCAGCAGCAAGACAGGGAACTACAATCAGCCCCAGCATTTT. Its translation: CASSKTGNYNQPQHF.

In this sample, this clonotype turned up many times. CDR3 protein: CASSLGTSGSYEQYF. As DNA, the CDR3 is TGTGCCAGCAGTCTCGGGACTAGCGGGAGCTACGAGCAGTACTTC. This sequence joins TRBV27 and TRBJ2-7, with 14 bases lining up with TRBD2. The germline V gene encodes CDR1 MNHEY and CDR2 SMNVEV (reference sequence). V lost 5 bases and J lost 3; bases outside the gene matches: 3. CDR3 length: 15 amino acids.

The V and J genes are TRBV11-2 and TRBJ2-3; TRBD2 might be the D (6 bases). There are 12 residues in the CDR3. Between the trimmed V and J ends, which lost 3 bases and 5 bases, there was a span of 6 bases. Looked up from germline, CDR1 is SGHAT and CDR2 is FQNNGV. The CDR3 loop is CASSLGGDTQYF. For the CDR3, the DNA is TGTGCCAGCAGCTTGGGGGGAGATACGCAGTATTTT.

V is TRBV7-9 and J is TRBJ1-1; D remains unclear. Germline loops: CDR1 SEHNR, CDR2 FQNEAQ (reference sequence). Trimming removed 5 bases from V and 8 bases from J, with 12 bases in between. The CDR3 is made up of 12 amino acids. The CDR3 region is CASSVGGLEAFF. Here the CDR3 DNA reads TGTGCCAGCAGCGTGGGAGGGTTAGAAGCTTTCTTT.

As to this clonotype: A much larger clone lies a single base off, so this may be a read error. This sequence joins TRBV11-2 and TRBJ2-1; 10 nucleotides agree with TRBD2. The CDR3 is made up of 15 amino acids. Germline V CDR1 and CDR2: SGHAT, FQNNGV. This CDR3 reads CASNPPGLARNEKFF. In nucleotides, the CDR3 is TGTGCCAGCAACCCACCGGGACTAGCGCGTAATGAGAAGTTCTTC. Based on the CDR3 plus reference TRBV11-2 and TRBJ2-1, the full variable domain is EAGVAQSPRYKIIEKRQSVAFWCNPISGHATLYWYQQILGQGPKLLIQFQNNGVVDDSQLPKDRFSAERLKGVDSTLKIQPAKLEDSAVYLCASNPPGLARNEKFFGPGTRLTVL.

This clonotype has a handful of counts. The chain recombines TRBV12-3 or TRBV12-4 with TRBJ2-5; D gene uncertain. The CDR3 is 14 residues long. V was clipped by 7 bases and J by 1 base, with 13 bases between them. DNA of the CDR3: TGTGCCAGCACCAAAATGGACGCCCAAGAGACCCAGTACTTC. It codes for CASTKMDAQETQYF.

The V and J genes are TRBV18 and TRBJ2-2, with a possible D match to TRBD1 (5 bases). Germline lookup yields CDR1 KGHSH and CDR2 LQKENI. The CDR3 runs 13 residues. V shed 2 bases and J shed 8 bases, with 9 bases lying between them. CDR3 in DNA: TGTGCCAGCTCACCAGACAGTTCGGGGGAGCTGTTTTTT. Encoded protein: CASSPDSSGELFF. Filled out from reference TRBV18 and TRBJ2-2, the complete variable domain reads NAGVMQNPRHLVRRRGQEARLRCSPMKGHSHVYWYRQLPEEGLKFMVYLQKENIIDESGMPKERFSAEFPKEGPSILRIQQVVRGDSAAYFCASSPDSSGELFFGEGSRLTVL.

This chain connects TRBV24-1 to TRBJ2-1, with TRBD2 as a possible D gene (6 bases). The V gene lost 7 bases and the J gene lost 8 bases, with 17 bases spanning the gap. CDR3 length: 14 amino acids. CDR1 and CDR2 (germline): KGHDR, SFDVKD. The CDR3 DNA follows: TGTGCCACCAGAGACCGGGAGCTTCGATATGAGCAGTTCTTC. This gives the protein CATRDRELRYEQFF.

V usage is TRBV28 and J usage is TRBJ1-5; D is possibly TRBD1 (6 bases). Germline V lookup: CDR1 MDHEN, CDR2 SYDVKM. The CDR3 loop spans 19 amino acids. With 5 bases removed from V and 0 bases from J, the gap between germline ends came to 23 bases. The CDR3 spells CASSLPEGGGGHSNQPQHF. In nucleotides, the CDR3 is TGTGCCAGCAGTCTCCCCGAGGGAGGGGGGGGTCATAGCAATCAGCCCCAGCATTTT. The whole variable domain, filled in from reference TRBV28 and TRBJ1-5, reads DVKVTQSSRYLVKRTGEKVFLECVQDMDHENMFWYRQDPGLGLRLIYFSYDVKMKEKGDIPEGYSVSREKKERFSLILESASTNQTSMYLCASSLPEGGGGHSNQPQHFGDGTRLSIL.